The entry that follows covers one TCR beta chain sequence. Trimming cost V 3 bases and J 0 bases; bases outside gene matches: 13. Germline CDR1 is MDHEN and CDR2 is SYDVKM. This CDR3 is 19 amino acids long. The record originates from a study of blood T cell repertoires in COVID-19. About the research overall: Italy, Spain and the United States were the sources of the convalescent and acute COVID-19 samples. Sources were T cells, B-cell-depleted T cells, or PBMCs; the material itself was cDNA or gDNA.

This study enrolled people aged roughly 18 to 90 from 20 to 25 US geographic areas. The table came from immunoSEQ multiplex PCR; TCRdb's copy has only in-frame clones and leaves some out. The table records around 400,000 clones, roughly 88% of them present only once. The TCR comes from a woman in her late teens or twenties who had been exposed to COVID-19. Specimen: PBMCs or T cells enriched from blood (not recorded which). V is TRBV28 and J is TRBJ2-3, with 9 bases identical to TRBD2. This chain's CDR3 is CASSFRSAGGSISTDTQYF. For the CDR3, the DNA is TGTGCCAGCAGTTTTCGGTCAGCGGGGGGTAGCATTAGCACAGATACGCAGTATTTT.